Reported below is one T cell receptor (beta chain). What it recognizes is unknown. Expressed TCRB transcripts got sequenced, as all isolated RNA was reverse transcribed. Produced via immunoSEQ multiplex PCR; TCRdb's table is partial and in-frame only. The sample consists of around 97,000 clones, 28% of them appearing once. A sort by CD45RO/CCR7/CD25/CD127/CD95/CD27 yielded CD4+ naive, central memory, regulatory and stem cell-like memory cells. This sample stems from a study of beta chain features in type 1 diabetes. The wider study: Healthy donors, compared against patients, showed similar age, gender and cell yields.

Study-wide results and limits: VDJ junctions from patients with type 1 diabetes contained fewer insertions and more deletions. Patients with Type 1 diabetes showed moderately but significantly shorter TCRB CDR3s in all four CD4+ subsets. Reads derived from cDNA could over-represent cells showing high TCR expression.

V lost 5 bases, J lost 0 bases, and 15 bases lay in between. Per germline, CDR1 MGHDK and CDR2 SYGVNS. This CDR3 is built from 16 residues. This sequence was found in a woman aged 18 to 35 with type 1 diabetes. Sequencing was done on a sample of central memory CD4+ T cells from blood. V usage is TRBV25-1 and J usage is TRBJ2-3, with D maybe TRBD2 (5 bases). DNA of the CDR3: TGTGCCAGCAGTCCCCTTTGGAGGAATAGCACAGATACGCAGTATTTT. This sequence encodes CASSPLWRNSTDTQYF.